The next 11 T cell receptor beta chains were all read from a single sample in a study of blood T cell repertoires in COVID-19. Clones were sequenced by immunoSEQ multiplex PCR, and TCRdb holds only the in-frame ones, with some missing. The table has around 310,000 clones, 85% to 90% seen once; the top ten hold roughly 1%. The sample comprised peripheral blood. All receptors come from a woman between 40 and 55 years old with COVID-19, enrolled during active disease.

This clone was seen at least ten times. The chain uses TRBV28 and TRBJ1-2, with D hard to call. The V gene lost 8 bases and the J gene lost 13 bases, with 20 bases spanning the gap. From germline, CDR1 is MDHEN and CDR2 SYDVKM. The CDR3 length is 12 residues. CDR3 nucleotides: TGTGCCAGCGGCTCGATTCCGAATTGGTGCACCTTC. This codes for CASGSIPNWCTF.

The chain links TRBV7-2 to TRBJ2-1; 9 bases align to TRBD2. The CDR3 runs to 17 residues. V dropped 5 bases and J dropped 4; count of bases not matched to a gene: 12. Per germline, CDR1 SGHTA and CDR2 FQGNSA. CDR3 sequence (DNA): TGTGCCAGCAGCCCCCGCCGGGATGCGGGGGGGTACAATGAGCAGTTCTTC. Translating gives CASSPRRDAGGYNEQFF.

This chain joins TRBV24-1 and TRBJ2-1; 9 bases align to TRBD1. The V segment lost 5 bases and the J segment 8 bases; nucleotides outside the gene matches: 15. The CDR3 runs 17 residues. Germline values: CDR1 KGHDR, CDR2 SFDVKD. The CDR3 spells CATSGPTGTGFADEQFF. The DNA for the CDR3 is TGTGCCACCAGTGGCCCTACCGGGACAGGGTTTGCTGATGAGCAGTTCTTC.

The chain employs TRBV9 and TRBJ1-4; possible D gene TRBD1, 5 bases. Germline assignment: CDR1 SGDLS and CDR2 YYNGEE. CDR3 length equals 15 residues. Trimming stripped 4 bases from V and 8 bases from J, with 18 bases between. The CDR3 region is CASSQGVQGGEKLFF. The CDR3 nucleotides are TGTGCCAGCAGCCAAGGGGTTCAGGGAGGGGAAAAACTGTTTTTT.

This rearrangement joins TRBV18 to TRBJ2-5; perhaps TRBD2 as D (5 bases). The CDR3 is 14 amino acids. V lost 2 bases and J lost 9, with 16 bases in between. CDR1 is KGHSH and CDR2 is LQKENI in the germline V gene. CDR3 sequence: CASSPSEGLDSQYF. The CDR3 coding sequence is TGTGCCAGCTCACCATCAGAAGGGTTGGACTCCCAGTACTTC.

This chain uses TRBV27 with TRBJ1-2; D is possibly TRBD1 (5 bases). CDR1 is MNHEY, CDR2 SMNVEV, per germline (reference sequence). The CDR3 length is 13 residues. V lost 6 bases, J lost 4 bases, and 12 bases lay in between. As DNA, the CDR3 is TGTGCCAGCAGGGAGGGGCCGGGCTATGGCTACACCTTC. Translation: CASREGPGYGYTF.

V gene TRBV28 combines with J gene TRBJ2-1; 9 positions match TRBD1. V gave up 5 bases and J gave up 5 bases; unmatched junction bases: 10. Germline V CDR1 and CDR2: MDHEN, SYDVKM. The CDR3 sequence is 16 residues long. The CDR3 region has the DNA TGTGCCAGCAGTCACAATACCGGGACAGGGAACAATGAGCAGTTCTTC. It translates to CASSHNTGTGNNEQFF.

The rearrangement links TRBV11-2 to TRBJ1-4; D is unresolved. Germline V gene sequence: CDR1 SGHAT, CDR2 FQNNGV. The CDR3 has 13 residues. V gave up 1 base and J gave up 8 bases, with 8 bases separating them. DNA of the CDR3: TGTGCCAGCAGCTTAGGGCTGCACGAAAAACTGTTTTTT. Translating gives CASSLGLHEKLFF.

The CDR3 nucleotides read TGTGCCAGCAGCGCCCCGGCCGGCGGCCCTAGCACAGATACGCAGTATTTT. It translates to CASSAPAGGPSTDTQYF. The chain carries TRBV9 and TRBJ2-3, with D unresolved. This CDR3 spans 17 amino acids. Trimming took 3 bases from V and 0 from J, leaving 17 bases between them. Germline CDR1 SGDLS, CDR2 YYNGEE.

The chain recombines TRBV7-9 with TRBJ2-7, with D perhaps matching TRBD1 (6 bases). The germline V and J ends were trimmed by 5 bases and 3 bases, with 11 bases remaining between them. The CDR3 has 13 residues. Per the germline V gene, CDR1 is SEHNR and CDR2 is FQNEAQ (reference sequence). This CDR3 is CASSPTGFYEQYF. As DNA, the CDR3 is TGTGCCAGCAGCCCTACAGGGTTCTACGAGCAGTACTTC.

The rearrangement joins TRBV19 to TRBJ1-5, with D perhaps TRBD1 (6 bases). The germline V gene has CDR1 LNHDA and CDR2 SQIVND (reference sequence). V was trimmed by 5 bases and J by 0 bases, leaving 23 bases between them. This CDR3 has 19 residues. CDR3 residues: CASSPKWGGGGLSNQPQHF. CDR3 DNA sequence: TGTGCCAGTAGTCCAAAATGGGGGGGCGGTGGTCTTAGCAATCAGCCCCAGCATTTT.